This TCR beta chain was found in a study of identical twins. Overall study results and limits: Conclusions came from cross-sectional statistical analysis, not from following the same donors. Modelling approaches yielded underestimates of out-of-frame TCR alpha sharing between monozygotic twins.

cDNA carried unique molecular identifiers, and a universal primer site was added by template switching. In TCRdb, the 5' RACE reads were re-called with MiXCR into one record per CDR3 protein. In the table there are around 960,000 distinct CDR3 sequences, 9% to 15% of which are singletons. This clonotype was picked up a small number of times. Its specificity is not known. In addition, the sample was reused for a study of yellow fever vaccine responses in identical twins.

Sequencing input: PBMCs. The receptor was isolated from a young woman in good health.

CDR3 DNA sequence: TGTGCCAGCAGCCAAGGGACAGGGTACCGGTGGGAGCAGTACTTC. It is translated as CASSQGTGYRWEQYF. J is TRBJ2-7 and V is TRBV7-3; 9 bases are a match to TRBD1. The CDR3 sequence is 15 residues long. The junction had 12 bases not matched to a gene; V was cut back by 5 bases and J by 7 bases. CDR1 and CDR2 from the germline V gene are SGHTA and FQGTGA.